A selection of T cell receptor beta chains follows, all from one sample in a study of OX40 agonist ivuxolimab in advanced cancers. TCRdb's table, derived via immunoSEQ multiplex PCR, lists solely in-frame clones and lacks some. The top ten clones hold about 25% of a sample with 17,000 or so clones, over 75% of them seen once. The material was CD4+ or CD8+ T cells sorted from blood, obtained in a trial of the OX40 agonist ivuxolimab. Every receptor here comes from an adult with an advanced solid tumor such as melanoma, head and neck, liver or kidney cancer. The CDR3 runs from the conserved cysteine through the conserved F or W. D genes are given only for firm matches.

TRBV23-1	TRBJ2-5	TRBD1	CASSQSQDRGQETQYF
TRBV6-1	TRBJ1-5	NA	CASSGKQGSVNQPQHF
TRBV5-6	TRBJ1-1	TRBD1	CASSSGTAPGNTEAFF
TRBV5-6	TRBJ2-1	TRBD1	CASSLGQGSPFF
TRBV11-3	TRBJ1-1	NA	CASSLGAGEAFF
TRBV5-4	TRBJ2-7	NA	CASSLMGSTGEQYF
TRBV6-6	TRBJ2-7	TRBD2	CASSYYSGGYEQYF
TRBV2	TRBJ2-4	TRBD1	CASKGTAIQYF
TRBV7-6	TRBJ1-4	NA	CASSLGGGNEKLFF
TRBV11-2	TRBJ1-1	TRBD1	CASSPIIQGHEAFF
TRBV5-1	TRBJ2-2	NA	CASSSRGYGIENTGELFF
TRBV5-6	TRBJ2-1	TRBD1	CASSLSLRGQAQFF
TRBV9	TRBJ2-2	TRBD2	CASSVVDSGGPTGELFF
TRBV27	TRBJ2-2	NA	CASTRGLTGELFF
TRBV28	TRBJ1-1	NA	CASSLGSTEAFF
TRBV13	TRBJ1-4	NA	CASSVTNEKLFF